The entry below gives a single T cell receptor beta chain sequence along with its context. Its antigen is unknown. This CDR3 contains 17 residues. The germline gives CDR1 KGHSH, CDR2 LQKENI. This record belongs to a study of blood T cells in healthy people across ages. PCR was performed a second time for about 7 to 11 cycles using a sample-barcoded 5' primer and a J-beta primer mix. TCRdb reanalysed the 5' RACE reads using MiXCR and keeps one entry per CDR3 protein. Here the sample spans roughly 1,100,000 distinct CDR3 sequences, around 27% being singletons. Study results and limitations: Fewer expanded clones and more diversity marked long-lived versus aged donors.

This sample was also put to use in a study of T cells of mothers and their children. Per that study: For the second PCR, the M1S primer put in sample barcodes and 2-4 random nucleotides.

J is TRBJ2-5 and V is TRBV18, with 7 nucleotides matching TRBD2. Judging by the DNA end, TRBJ2-1 fits better; the J call may be wrong. Sequencing was carried out using blood. This sequence was found in a girl aged 2 to 10 in good health. The DNA of the CDR3 is TGTGCCAGCTCACCAACAATTCTAGCGGTTGCCGTCAATGAGCAGTTCTTC. Its translation is CASSPTILAVAVNEQFF.